This T cell receptor beta chain was retrieved from a study of graft-versus-host responses after intestinal transplantation. Overall study context: Each of the recipients got a multivisceral, liver-intestinal, or isolated intestinal transplant. Recipients were all induced with anti-thymocyte globulin, then given tacrolimus and steroids for approximately 3 years. The study's findings and limits: HvG clone declines early post-transplant were associated with peak circulating GvH levels. GvH clonotypes were identified within recipient marrow, with a subset emerging first in ileum or blood.

Produced via immunoSEQ multiplex PCR; TCRdb's table is partial and in-frame only. The data hold tens of thousands of clones, with over 80% observed a single time. Remarks on this clone: What it binds is unknown.

The sequences come from unstimulated CD8+ T cells sorted from spleen or lymph node cells, collected before transplant. This receptor was obtained from a human donor who was the organ donor for an intestinal transplant.

The CDR3 here is CASSSNSYEQYF. The CDR3 region has the DNA TGTGCCAGCAGCTCAAACTCCTACGAGCAGTACTTC. The genes are TRBV11-2 and TRBJ2-7; D is unresolved. The V and J ends lost 4 bases and 0 bases respectively, with 4 bases between them. The CDR3 loop spans 12 amino acids. Looked up from germline, CDR1 is SGHAT and CDR2 is FQNNGV.